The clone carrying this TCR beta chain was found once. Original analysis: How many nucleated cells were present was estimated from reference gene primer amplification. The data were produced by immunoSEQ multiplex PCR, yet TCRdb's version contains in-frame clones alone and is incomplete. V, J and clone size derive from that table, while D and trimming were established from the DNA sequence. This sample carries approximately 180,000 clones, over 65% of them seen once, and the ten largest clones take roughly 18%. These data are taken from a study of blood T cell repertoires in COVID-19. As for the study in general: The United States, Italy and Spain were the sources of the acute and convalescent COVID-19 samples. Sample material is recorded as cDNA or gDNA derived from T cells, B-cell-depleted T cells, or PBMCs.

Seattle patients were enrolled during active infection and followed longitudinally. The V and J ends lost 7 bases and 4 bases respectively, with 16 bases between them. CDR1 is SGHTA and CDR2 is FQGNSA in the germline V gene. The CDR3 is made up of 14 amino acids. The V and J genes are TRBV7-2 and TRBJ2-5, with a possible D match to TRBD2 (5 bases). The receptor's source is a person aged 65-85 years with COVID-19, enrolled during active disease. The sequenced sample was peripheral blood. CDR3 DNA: TGTGCCAGCACCCCCAGGCGGGCGGCAGAGACCCAGTACTTC. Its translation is CASTPRRAAETQYF.